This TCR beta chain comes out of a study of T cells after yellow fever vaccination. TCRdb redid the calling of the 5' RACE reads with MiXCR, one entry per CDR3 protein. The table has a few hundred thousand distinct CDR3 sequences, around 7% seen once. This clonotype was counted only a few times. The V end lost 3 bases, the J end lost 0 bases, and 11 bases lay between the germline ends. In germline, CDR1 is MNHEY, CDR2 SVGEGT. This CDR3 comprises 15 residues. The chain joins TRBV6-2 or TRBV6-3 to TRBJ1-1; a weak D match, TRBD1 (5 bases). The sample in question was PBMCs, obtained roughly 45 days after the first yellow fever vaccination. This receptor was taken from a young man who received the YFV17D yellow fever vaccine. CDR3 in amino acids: CASSYGGQMNTEAFF. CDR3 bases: TGTGCCAGCAGTTATGGGGGTCAAATGAACACTGAAGCTTTCTTT.